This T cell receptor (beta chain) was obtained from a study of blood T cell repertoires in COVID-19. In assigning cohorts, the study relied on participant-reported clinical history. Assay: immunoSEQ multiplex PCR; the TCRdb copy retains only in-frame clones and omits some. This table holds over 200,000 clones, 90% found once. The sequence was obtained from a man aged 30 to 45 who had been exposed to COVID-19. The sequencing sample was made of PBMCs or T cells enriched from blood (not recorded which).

CDR3 protein: CASSLLQGNQPQHF. CDR3 nucleotides: TGTGCCAGCAGTTTACTGCAGGGAAATCAGCCCCAGCATTTT. The rearrangement joins TRBV27 to TRBJ1-5; D is possibly TRBD1 (5 bases). V was clipped by 2 bases and J by 4 bases, with 9 bases between them. The CDR3 extends over 14 amino acids. In germline, CDR1 is MNHEY, CDR2 SMNVEV (reference sequence).